This TCR beta chain was recorded in a study of blood T cell repertoires in COVID-19. Study details: Researchers got acute and convalescent COVID-19 samples from the United States, Italy and Spain. The analysed material was cDNA or gDNA that came from T cells, B-cell-depleted T cells, or PBMCs.

Data came from immunoSEQ multiplex PCR; TCRdb stores just in-frame clones and leaves some out. The sample has about 52,000 clones, around 81% seen once. The CDR3 sequence is 18 residues long. CDR1 is MGHRA and CDR2 is YSYEKL in the germline V gene. V dropped 0 bases and J dropped 1 base, with 17 bases sitting between them. Material: peripheral blood. The TCR sequence derives from a woman older than 75 with COVID-19, enrolled during active disease. The chain is built from TRBV4-1 and TRBJ2-3; a weak D match, TRBD2 (6 bases). The CDR3 sequence is CASSQDRESRGGTDTQYF. CDR3 sequence (DNA): TGCGCCAGCAGCCAAGATCGAGAGTCCCGCGGGGGCACAGATACGCAGTATTTT.